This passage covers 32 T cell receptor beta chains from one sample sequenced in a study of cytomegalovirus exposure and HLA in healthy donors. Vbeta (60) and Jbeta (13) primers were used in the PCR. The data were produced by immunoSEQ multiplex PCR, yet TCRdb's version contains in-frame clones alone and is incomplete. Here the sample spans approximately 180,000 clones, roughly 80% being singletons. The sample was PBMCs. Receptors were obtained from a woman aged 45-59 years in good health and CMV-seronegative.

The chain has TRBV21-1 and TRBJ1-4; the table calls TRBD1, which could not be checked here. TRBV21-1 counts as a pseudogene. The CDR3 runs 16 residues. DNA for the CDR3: TGTGCCAGCAGCAAGGAATACAGTGCAACTAATGAAAAACTGTTTTTT. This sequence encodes CASSKEYSATNEKLFF.

The CDR3 reads CATTIAGQETQYF. CDR3 DNA sequence: TGTGCCACAACTATAGCGGGGCAAGAGACCCAGTACTTC. The rearrangement joins TRBV15 to TRBJ2-5; 8 bases match TRBD2. V shed 9 bases and J 2 bases; nucleotides not matched to a gene: 5. Germline V gene data show CDR1 as LNHNV and CDR2 as YYDKDF (reference sequence). This CDR3 is built from 13 residues. Filled out from reference TRBV15 and TRBJ2-5, the complete variable domain reads DAMVIQNPRYQVTQFGKPVTLSCSQTLNHNVMYWYQQKSSQAPKLLFHYYDKDFNNEADTPDNFQSRRPNTSFCFLDIRSPGLGDTAMYLCATTIAGQETQYFGPGTRLLVL.

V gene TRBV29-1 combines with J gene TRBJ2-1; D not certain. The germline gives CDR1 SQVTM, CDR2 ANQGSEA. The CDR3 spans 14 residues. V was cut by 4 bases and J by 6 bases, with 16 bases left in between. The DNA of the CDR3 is TGCAGCGTTGCGGCAGGTGGGCAGTTCAATGAGCAGTTCTTC. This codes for CSVAAGGQFNEQFF.

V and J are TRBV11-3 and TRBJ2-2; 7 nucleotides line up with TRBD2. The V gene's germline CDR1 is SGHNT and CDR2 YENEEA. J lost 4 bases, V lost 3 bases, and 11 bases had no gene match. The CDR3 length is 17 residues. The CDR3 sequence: CASSLRMGGLGTGELFF. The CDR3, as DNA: TGTGCCAGCAGCTTGCGGATGGGAGGGTTGGGCACCGGGGAGCTGTTTTTT.

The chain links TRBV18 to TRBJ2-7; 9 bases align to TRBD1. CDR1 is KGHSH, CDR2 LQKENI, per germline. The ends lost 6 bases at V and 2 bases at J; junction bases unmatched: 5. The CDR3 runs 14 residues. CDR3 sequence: CASSEGTGTYEQYF. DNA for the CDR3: TGTGCCAGCTCCGAAGGGACAGGGACCTACGAGCAGTACTTC.

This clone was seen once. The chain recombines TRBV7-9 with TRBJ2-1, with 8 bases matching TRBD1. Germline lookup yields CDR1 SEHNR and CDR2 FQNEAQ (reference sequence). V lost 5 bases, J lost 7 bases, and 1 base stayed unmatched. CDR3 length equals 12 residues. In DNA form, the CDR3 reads TGTGCCAGCAGCCGACAGGGGAATGAGCAGTTCTTC. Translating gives CASSRQGNEQFF. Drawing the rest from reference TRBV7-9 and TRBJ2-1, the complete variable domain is DTGVSQNPRHKITKRGQNVTFRCDPISEHNRLYWYRQTLGQGPEFLTYFQNEAQLEKSRLLSDRFSAERPKGSFSTLEIQRTEQGDSAMYLCASSRQGNEQFFGPGTRLTVL.

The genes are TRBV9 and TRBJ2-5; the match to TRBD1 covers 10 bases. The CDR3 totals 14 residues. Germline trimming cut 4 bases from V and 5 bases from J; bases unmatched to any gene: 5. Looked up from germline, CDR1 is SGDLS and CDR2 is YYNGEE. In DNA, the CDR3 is TGTGCCAGCAGCATTACGGGACAGGGGGAGACCCAGTACTTC. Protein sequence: CASSITGQGETQYF.

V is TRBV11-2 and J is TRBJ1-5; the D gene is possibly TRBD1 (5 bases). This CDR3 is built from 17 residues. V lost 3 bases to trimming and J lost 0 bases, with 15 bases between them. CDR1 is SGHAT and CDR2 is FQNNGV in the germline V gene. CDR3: CASSLEGSHYSNQPQHF. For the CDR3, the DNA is TGTGCCAGCAGCTTGGAGGGGTCCCATTATAGCAATCAGCCCCAGCATTTT. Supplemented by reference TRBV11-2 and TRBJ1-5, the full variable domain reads EAGVAQSPRYKIIEKRQSVAFWCNPISGHATLYWYQQILGQGPKLLIQFQNNGVVDDSQLPKDRFSAERLKGVDSTLKIQPAKLEDSAVYLCASSLEGSHYSNQPQHFGDGTRLSIL.

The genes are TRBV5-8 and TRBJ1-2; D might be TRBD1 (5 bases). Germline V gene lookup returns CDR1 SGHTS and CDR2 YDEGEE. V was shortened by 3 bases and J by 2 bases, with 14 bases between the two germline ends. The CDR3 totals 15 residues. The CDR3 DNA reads TGTGCCAGCAGCTACTCCGGGCGGGGCAACTATGGCTACACCTTC. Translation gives CASSYSGRGNYGYTF.

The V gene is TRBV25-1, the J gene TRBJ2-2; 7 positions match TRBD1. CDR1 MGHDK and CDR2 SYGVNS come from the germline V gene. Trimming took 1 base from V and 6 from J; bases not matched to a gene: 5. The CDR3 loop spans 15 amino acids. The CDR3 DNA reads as TGTGCCAGCAGTGAATTCTCCACAGGGGCCGGGGAGCTGTTTTTT. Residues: CASSEFSTGAGELFF.

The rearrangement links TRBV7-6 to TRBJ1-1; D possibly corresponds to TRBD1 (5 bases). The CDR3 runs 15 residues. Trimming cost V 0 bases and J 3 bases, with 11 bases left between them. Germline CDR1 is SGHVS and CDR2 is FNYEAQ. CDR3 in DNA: TGTGCCAGCAGCTTAGCTCGGGCCAGGGACACTGAAGCTTTCTTT. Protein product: CASSLARARDTEAFF.

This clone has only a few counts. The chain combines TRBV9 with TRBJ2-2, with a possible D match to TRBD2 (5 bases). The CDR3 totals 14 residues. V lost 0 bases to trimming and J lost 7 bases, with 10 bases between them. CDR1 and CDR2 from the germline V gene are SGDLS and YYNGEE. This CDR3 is CASSVGSGSGELFF. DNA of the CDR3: TGTGCCAGCAGCGTAGGCAGTGGGAGCGGGGAGCTGTTTTTT.

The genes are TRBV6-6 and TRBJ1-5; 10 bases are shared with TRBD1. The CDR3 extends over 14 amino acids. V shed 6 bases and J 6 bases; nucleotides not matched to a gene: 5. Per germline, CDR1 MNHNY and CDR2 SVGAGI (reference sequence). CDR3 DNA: TGTGCCAGCAGACGGGACAGGGGAGGTCAGCCCCAGCATTTT. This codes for CASRRDRGGQPQHF.

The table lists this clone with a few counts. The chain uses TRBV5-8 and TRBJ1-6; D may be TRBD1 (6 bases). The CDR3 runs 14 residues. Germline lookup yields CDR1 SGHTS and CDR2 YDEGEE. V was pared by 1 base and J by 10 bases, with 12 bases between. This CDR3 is CASSLNQGRSPLHF. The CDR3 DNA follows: TGTGCCAGCAGCTTGAATCAGGGGCGATCACCCCTCCACTTT.

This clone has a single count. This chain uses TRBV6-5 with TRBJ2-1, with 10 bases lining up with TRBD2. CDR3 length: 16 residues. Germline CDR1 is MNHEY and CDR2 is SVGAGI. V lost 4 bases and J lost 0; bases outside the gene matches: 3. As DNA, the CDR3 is TGTGCCAGCAGTTTAGCGGGGGGTAGCTCCTACAATGAGCAGTTCTTC. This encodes CASSLAGGSSYNEQFF.

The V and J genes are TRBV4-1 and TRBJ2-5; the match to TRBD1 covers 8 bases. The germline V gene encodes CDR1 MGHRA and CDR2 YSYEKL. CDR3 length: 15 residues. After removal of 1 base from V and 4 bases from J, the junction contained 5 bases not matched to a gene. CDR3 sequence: CASSQAGTGGETQYF. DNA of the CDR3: TGCGCCAGCAGCCAAGCCGGGACAGGAGGAGAGACCCAGTACTTC.

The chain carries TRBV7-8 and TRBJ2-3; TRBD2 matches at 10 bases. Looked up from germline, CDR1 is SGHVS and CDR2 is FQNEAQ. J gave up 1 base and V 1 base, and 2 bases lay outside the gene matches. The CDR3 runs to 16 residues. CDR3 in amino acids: CASSLVAGGRTDTQYF. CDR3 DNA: TGTGCCAGCAGCTTAGTAGCGGGAGGCCGCACAGATACGCAGTATTTT.

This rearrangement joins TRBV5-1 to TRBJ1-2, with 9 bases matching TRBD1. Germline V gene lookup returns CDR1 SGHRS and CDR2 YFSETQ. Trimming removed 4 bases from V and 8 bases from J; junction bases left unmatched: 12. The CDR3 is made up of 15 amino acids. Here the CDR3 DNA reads TGCGCCAGCAGCCAGCCGGGACAGGGAGGAATGGGCTACACCTTC. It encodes CASSQPGQGGMGYTF. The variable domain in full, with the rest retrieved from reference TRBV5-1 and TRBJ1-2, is KAGVTQTPRYLIKTRGQQVTLSCSPISGHRSVSWYQQTPGQGLQFLFEYFSETQRNKGNFPGRFSGRQFSNSRSEMNVSTLELGDSALYLCASSQPGQGGMGYTFGSGTRLTVV.

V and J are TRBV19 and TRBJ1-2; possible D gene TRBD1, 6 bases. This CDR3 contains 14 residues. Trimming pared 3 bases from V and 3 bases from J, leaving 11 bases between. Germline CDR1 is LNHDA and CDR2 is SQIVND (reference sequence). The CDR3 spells CASSIRTADYGYTF. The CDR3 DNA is TGTGCCAGTAGTATCCGGACAGCCGACTATGGCTACACCTTC.

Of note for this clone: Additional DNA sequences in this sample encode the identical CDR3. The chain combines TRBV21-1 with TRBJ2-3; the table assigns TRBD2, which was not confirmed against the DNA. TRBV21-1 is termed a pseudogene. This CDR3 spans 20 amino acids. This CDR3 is CASSPKPSGSYYYSTDTQYF. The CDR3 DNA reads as TGTGCCAGCAGCCCAAAGCCTAGCGGGAGTTACTATTATAGTACAGATACGCAGTATTTT.

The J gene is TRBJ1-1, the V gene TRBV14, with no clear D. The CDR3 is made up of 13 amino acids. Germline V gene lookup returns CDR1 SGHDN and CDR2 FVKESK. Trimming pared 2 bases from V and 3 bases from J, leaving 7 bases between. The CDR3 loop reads CASSQSVDTEAFF. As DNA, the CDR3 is TGTGCCAGCAGCCAATCAGTGGACACTGAAGCTTTCTTT.

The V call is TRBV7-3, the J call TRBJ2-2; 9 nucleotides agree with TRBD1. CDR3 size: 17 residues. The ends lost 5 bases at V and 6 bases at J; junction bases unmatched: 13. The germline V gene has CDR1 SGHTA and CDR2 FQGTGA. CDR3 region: CASSPNRDREEAGELFF. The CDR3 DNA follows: TGTGCCAGCAGCCCGAACCGGGACAGGGAAGAGGCCGGGGAGCTGTTTTTT. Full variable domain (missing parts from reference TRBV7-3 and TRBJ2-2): GAGVSQTPSNKVTEKGKYVELRCDPISGHTALYWYRQSLGQGPEFLIYFQGTGAADDSGLPNDRFFAVRPEGSVSTLKIQRTERGDSAVYLCASSPNRDREEAGELFFGEGSRLTVL.

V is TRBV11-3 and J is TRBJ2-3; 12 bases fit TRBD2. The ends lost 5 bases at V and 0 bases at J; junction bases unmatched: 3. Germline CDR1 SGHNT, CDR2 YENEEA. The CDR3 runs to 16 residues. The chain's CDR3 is CASSLGTSGSTDTQYF. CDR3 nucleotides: TGTGCCAGCAGCCTTGGGACTAGCGGGAGCACAGATACGCAGTATTTT.

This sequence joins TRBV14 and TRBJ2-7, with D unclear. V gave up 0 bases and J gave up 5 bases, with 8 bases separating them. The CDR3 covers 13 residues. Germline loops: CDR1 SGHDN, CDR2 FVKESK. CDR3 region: CASSQDTFDEQYF. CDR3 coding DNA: TGTGCCAGCAGCCAAGATACTTTCGACGAGCAGTACTTC.

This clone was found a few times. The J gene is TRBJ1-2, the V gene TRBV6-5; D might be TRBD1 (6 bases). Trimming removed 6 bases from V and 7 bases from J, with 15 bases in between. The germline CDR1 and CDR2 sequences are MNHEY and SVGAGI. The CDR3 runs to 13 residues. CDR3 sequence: CASSRTGFSGYTF. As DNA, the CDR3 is TGTGCCAGCAGCCGAACAGGGTTTTCTGGCTACACCTTC.

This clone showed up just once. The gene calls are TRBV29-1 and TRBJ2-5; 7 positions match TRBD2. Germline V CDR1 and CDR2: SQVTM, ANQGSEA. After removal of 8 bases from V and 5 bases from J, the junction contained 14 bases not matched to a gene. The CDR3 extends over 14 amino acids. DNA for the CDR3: TGCAGCTCCACCGGACTGCCAGCGGGGGAGACCCAGTACTTC. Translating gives CSSTGLPAGETQYF.

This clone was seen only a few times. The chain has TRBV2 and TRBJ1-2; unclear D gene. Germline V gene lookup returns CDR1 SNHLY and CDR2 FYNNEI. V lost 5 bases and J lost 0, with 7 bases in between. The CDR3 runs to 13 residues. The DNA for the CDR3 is TGTGCCAGCAGTATAACAGCTAACTATGGCTACACCTTC. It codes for CASSITANYGYTF.

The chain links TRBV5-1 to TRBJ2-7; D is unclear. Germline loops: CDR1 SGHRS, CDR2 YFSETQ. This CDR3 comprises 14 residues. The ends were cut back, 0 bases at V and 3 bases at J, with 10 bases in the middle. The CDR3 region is CASSLALGGYEQYF. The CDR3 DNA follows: TGCGCCAGCAGCTTGGCCCTAGGCGGCTACGAGCAGTACTTC. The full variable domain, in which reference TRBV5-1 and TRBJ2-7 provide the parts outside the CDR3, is KAGVTQTPRYLIKTRGQQVTLSCSPISGHRSVSWYQQTPGQGLQFLFEYFSETQRNKGNFPGRFSGRQFSNSRSEMNVSTLELGDSALYLCASSLALGGYEQYFGPGTRLTVT.

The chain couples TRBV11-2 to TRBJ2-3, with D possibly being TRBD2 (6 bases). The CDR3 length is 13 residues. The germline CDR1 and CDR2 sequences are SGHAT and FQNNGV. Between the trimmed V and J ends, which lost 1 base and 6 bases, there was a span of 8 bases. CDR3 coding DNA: TGTGCCAGCAGCTTAGTGGCGGGGGATACGCAGTATTTT. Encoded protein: CASSLVAGDTQYF.

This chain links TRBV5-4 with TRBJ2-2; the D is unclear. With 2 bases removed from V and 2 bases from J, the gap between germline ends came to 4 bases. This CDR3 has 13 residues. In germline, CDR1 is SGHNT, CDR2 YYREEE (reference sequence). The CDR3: CASSFLNTGELFF. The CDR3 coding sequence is TGTGCCAGCAGCTTCCTCAACACCGGGGAGCTGTTTTTT.

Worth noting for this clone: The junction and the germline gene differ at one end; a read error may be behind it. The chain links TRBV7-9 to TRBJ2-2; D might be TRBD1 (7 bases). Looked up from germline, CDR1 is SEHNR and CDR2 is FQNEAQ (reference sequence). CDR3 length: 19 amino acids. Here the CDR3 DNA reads TGTTCCAGCAGCTTGTCAGGGGGGAAAGGATGGCCCCTCGGCGGGGAGCTGTTTTTT. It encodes CSSSLSGGKGWPLGGELFF. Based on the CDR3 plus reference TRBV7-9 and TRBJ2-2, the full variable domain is DTGVSQNPRHKITKRGQNVTFRCDPISEHNRLYWYRQTLGQGPEFLTYFQNEAQLEKSRLLSDRFSAERPKGSFSTLEIQRTEQGDSAMYLCSSSLSGGKGWPLGGELFFGEGSRLTVL.

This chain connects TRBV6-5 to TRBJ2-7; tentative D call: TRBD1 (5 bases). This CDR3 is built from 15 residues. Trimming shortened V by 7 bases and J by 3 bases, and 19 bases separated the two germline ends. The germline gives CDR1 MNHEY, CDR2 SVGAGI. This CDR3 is CASTPAPQGNYEQYF. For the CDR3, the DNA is TGTGCCAGCACCCCTGCCCCCCAGGGCAACTACGAGCAGTACTTC.